This T cell receptor (beta chain) was sequenced for a study of PD-L1 blockade in urothelial cancer. In the study overall: Timepoints chosen for blood analysis were 3 weeks (second dose) and 6 weeks after treatment start.

Clones were read by immunoSEQ multiplex PCR, and TCRdb kept only the in-frame ones, dropping some. The sample carries more than 75,000 clones, 90% recorded once. Concerning this clone itself: Its antigen is not identified.

Study-wide results and caveats: The study found that durable-benefit patients expanded tumor-associated blood clones more at 3 weeks. Better survival was predicted when blood TCR clonality before treatment fell below the median.

The CDR3 loop spans 15 amino acids. V gave up 2 bases and J gave up 5 bases, with 13 bases separating them. Per germline, CDR1 MNHEY and CDR2 SVGAGI. The rearrangement links TRBV6-5 to TRBJ1-3; D remains unclear. The receptor was derived from a man aged 55 to 70 with urothelial cancer. This specimen consisted of PBMCs, obtained around atezolizumab (anti-PD-L1) treatment. Here the CDR3 reads CASSYARSGRNTIYF. DNA for the CDR3: TGTGCCAGCAGTTACGCCCGGAGCGGGAGAAACACCATATATTTT.